What follows are 27 T cell receptor beta chains derived from one specimen sequenced in a study of blood T cell repertoires in COVID-19. Only in-frame clones appear in the TCRdb table, and some are missing; sequencing was by immunoSEQ multiplex PCR. Of about 260,000 clones listed, over 75% were seen once; the top ten hold 10% to 15%. Sequencing was carried out using peripheral blood. These receptors all stem from a human donor in a cohort sampled during active COVID-19.

This chain joins TRBV9 and TRBJ1-2, with D tentatively TRBD1 (6 bases). V shed 0 bases and J shed 7 bases, with 16 bases lying between them. The CDR3 consists of 15 residues. The germline V gene encodes CDR1 SGDLS and CDR2 YYNGEE. The CDR3 DNA reads as TGTGCCAGCAGCGTAGAACTGGGGGCGACGGGTGGCTACACCTTC. Translation gives CASSVELGATGGYTF.

Only a few counts were recorded for this clone. The chain recombines TRBV28 with TRBJ1-2; D is unclear. The germline CDR1 and CDR2 sequences are MDHEN and SYDVKM. The ends were cut back, 2 bases at V and 4 bases at J, with 17 bases in the middle. The length of the CDR3 is 16 residues. CDR3 nucleotide sequence: TGTGCCAGCAGTTTACGCCGCCTTCGGGGTGGCTATGGCTACACCTTC. Translating gives CASSLRRLRGGYGYTF.

For the CDR3, the DNA is TGTGCCAGCAGCTTACGAGTCCCAGGGTCGATTCCCTACGAGCAGTACTTC. It specifies CASSLRVPGSIPYEQYF. The chain joins TRBV7-9 to TRBJ2-7; tentatively, D is TRBD1 (5 bases). In germline, CDR1 is SEHNR, CDR2 FQNEAQ (reference sequence). The CDR3 extends over 17 amino acids. Trimming took 2 bases from V and 2 from J, leaving 19 bases between them. Full variable domain (outside the CDR3, taken from reference TRBV7-9 and TRBJ2-7): DTGVSQNPRHKITKRGQNVTFRCDPISEHNRLYWYRQTLGQGPEFLTYFQNEAQLEKSRLLSDRFSAERPKGSFSTLEIQRTEQGDSAMYLCASSLRVPGSIPYEQYFGPGTRLTVT.

V and J are TRBV5-1 and TRBJ2-2, with D tentatively TRBD2 (6 bases). CDR3 size: 14 residues. Trimming took 7 bases from V and 4 from J, leaving 14 bases between them. Looked up from germline, CDR1 is SGHRS and CDR2 is YFSETQ. The CDR3 DNA follows: TGCGCCAGCCAACCCCGGGGAGGCACCGGGGAGCTGTTTTTT. This encodes CASQPRGGTGELFF. The whole variable domain, filled in from reference TRBV5-1 and TRBJ2-2, reads KAGVTQTPRYLIKTRGQQVTLSCSPISGHRSVSWYQQTPGQGLQFLFEYFSETQRNKGNFPGRFSGRQFSNSRSEMNVSTLELGDSALYLCASQPRGGTGELFFGEGSRLTVL.

A single count supports this clone. The genes are TRBV7-2 and TRBJ2-3; 7 bases are shared with TRBD1. Looked up from germline, CDR1 is SGHTA and CDR2 is FQGNSA. The CDR3 contains 14 residues. The V segment lost 1 base and the J segment 5 bases; nucleotides outside the gene matches: 3. The CDR3 sequence: CASSLETGKDTQYF. The CDR3 DNA follows: TGTGCCAGCAGCTTAGAGACAGGGAAAGATACGCAGTATTTT.

The V call is TRBV5-1, the J call TRBJ1-1, with 9 bases that match TRBD1. Germline loops: CDR1 SGHRS, CDR2 YFSETQ. Unmatched junction bases numbered 7, after V lost 5 bases and J lost 2 bases. This CDR3 is built from 15 residues. Here the CDR3 DNA reads TGCGCCAGCAGTAGAATGGGACAGGGCAACACTGAAGCTTTCTTT. It is translated as CASSRMGQGNTEAFF.

As for this clone: The sample holds other DNA sequences that translate to the same CDR3. The chain employs TRBV7-3 and TRBJ2-3; a possible D gene is TRBD1 (5 bases). Trimming took off 5 bases at V and 3 bases at J, with 9 bases between the two ends. From germline, CDR1 is SGHTA and CDR2 FQGTGA. CDR3 length equals 13 residues. The CDR3: CASSPRGTDTQYF. The CDR3 DNA follows: TGTGCCAGCAGCCCAAGGGGTACAGATACGCAGTATTTT.

V usage is TRBV10-1 and J usage is TRBJ2-2; D might be TRBD1 (6 bases). The germline V gene encodes CDR1 WNHNN and CDR2 SYGVQD (reference sequence). V lost 5 bases and J lost 4, with 11 bases in between. This CDR3 region has 14 residues. The CDR3 loop reads CASSKNRATGELFF. The CDR3 DNA reads TGCGCCAGCAGTAAGAACAGGGCCACCGGGGAGCTGTTTTTT.

This chain joins TRBV14 and TRBJ1-1; 9 positions match TRBD1. V was clipped by 3 bases and J by 1 base; unmatched bases: 9. This CDR3 region has 17 residues. Germline CDR1 and CDR2: SGHDN and FVKESK. The CDR3, as DNA: TGTGCCAGCAGCCAGATCCCGGGACAGGGCCCGAACACTGAAGCTTTCTTT. Protein product: CASSQIPGQGPNTEAFF. The full variable domain, rest sourced from reference TRBV14 and TRBJ1-1, is EAGVTQFPSHSVIEKGQTVTLRCDPISGHDNLYWYRRVMGKEIKFLLHFVKESKQDESGMPNNRFLAERTGGTYSTLKVQPAELEDSGVYFCASSQIPGQGPNTEAFFGQGTRLTVV.

The chain links TRBV5-1 to TRBJ1-1, with no clear D. V lost 4 bases and J lost 5, with 9 bases in between. Germline assignment: CDR1 SGHRS and CDR2 YFSETQ. The CDR3 length is 12 residues. As DNA, the CDR3 is TGCGCCAGCAGCCTGGTCCCAACTGAAGCTTTCTTT. This gives the protein CASSLVPTEAFF.

The chain combines TRBV7-9 with TRBJ1-3; D is unresolved. V was trimmed by 4 bases and J by 4 bases, leaving 8 bases between them. The CDR3 is 13 residues long. Germline V CDR1 and CDR2: SEHNR, FQNEAQ (reference sequence). As DNA, the CDR3 is TGTGCCAGCAGCTATCCTACGGGAAACACCATATATTTT. It translates to CASSYPTGNTIYF. The complete variable domain, with remaining parts taken from reference TRBV7-9 and TRBJ1-3, reads DTGVSQNPRHKITKRGQNVTFRCDPISEHNRLYWYRQTLGQGPEFLTYFQNEAQLEKSRLLSDRFSAERPKGSFSTLEIQRTEQGDSAMYLCASSYPTGNTIYFGEGSWLTVV.

In this sample, this clone turned up once. This rearrangement joins TRBV4-2 to TRBJ2-1, with 10 bases aligning to TRBD2. The CDR3 sequence is 20 residues long. CDR1 is LGHNA, CDR2 YNFKEQ, per germline. V dropped 4 bases and J dropped 0; count of bases not matched to a gene: 15. CDR3 amino acids: CASSPISRSSSGSSYNEQFF. The CDR3 nucleotides read TGTGCCAGCAGCCCTATATCCCGATCGTCTAGCGGGAGCTCCTACAATGAGCAGTTCTTC.

In this sample, this clone turned up a few times. This chain connects TRBV4-2 to TRBJ2-7; 8 bases are a match to TRBD1. From germline, CDR1 is LGHNA and CDR2 YNFKEQ. The CDR3 has 13 residues. With V trimmed by 5 bases and J by 5 bases, 5 bases remained unmatched. DNA of the CDR3: TGTGCCAGCAGCTCCCGGACAGGGAACGAGCAGTACTTC. Translated, it gives CASSSRTGNEQYF.

A word on this clone: The same CDR3 is also encoded by other DNA sequences in this sample. CDR3 DNA sequence: TGTGCCATCAGTGAAACGGGTAATAATTCACCCCTCCACTTT. It is translated as CAISETGNNSPLHF. This sequence joins TRBV10-3 and TRBJ1-6, with unresolved D. Germline V gives CDR1 ENHRY, CDR2 SYGVKD. There are 14 residues in the CDR3. V lost 3 bases and J lost 5, with 8 bases in between.

This chain joins TRBV24-1 and TRBJ1-1; D call uncertain. Germline V gene lookup returns CDR1 KGHDR and CDR2 SFDVKD. The CDR3 runs to 12 residues. V was pared by 7 bases and J by 3 bases, with 8 bases between. CDR3 region: CATSPHYTEAFF. The CDR3 DNA reads as TGTGCCACCAGCCCCCACTACACTGAAGCTTTCTTT.

J is TRBJ2-2 and V is TRBV9, with 13 bases aligning to TRBD2. V trimming: 4 bases; J trimming: 8 bases; junction bases outside the gene matches: 20. CDR1 and CDR2 from the germline V gene are SGDLS and YYNGEE. This CDR3 is 20 amino acids long. The DNA for the CDR3 is TGTGCCAGCAGCCCGGAGGGGACTAGCGGGAACACCGGTCGTACGGGGGAGCTGTTTTTT. This gives the protein CASSPEGTSGNTGRTGELFF.

V is TRBV20-1 and J is TRBJ1-1; the D is unclear. Germline V lookup: CDR1 DFQATT, CDR2 SNEGSKA (reference sequence). The CDR3 consists of 11 residues. Trimming removed 5 bases from V and 0 bases from J, with 4 bases in between. The CDR3 sequence is CSAPMNTEAFF. Here the CDR3 DNA reads TGCAGTGCTCCAATGAACACTGAAGCTTTCTTT.

This clone was observed a single time. The chain employs TRBV18 and TRBJ2-7; 8 bases match TRBD1. Germline CDR1 and CDR2: KGHSH and LQKENI. There are 13 residues in the CDR3. Trimming removed 5 bases from V and 1 base from J; junction bases left unmatched: 1. Here the CDR3 reads CASSWDRSYEQYF. The CDR3, as DNA: TGTGCCAGCTCATGGGACAGGTCCTACGAGCAGTACTTC.

V gene TRBV4-3 combines with J gene TRBJ2-3, with 7 bases fitting TRBD2. CDR3 length equals 13 residues. With 8 bases clipped from V and 5 bases from J, the junction kept 7 bases outside the gene matches. CDR1 and CDR2 (germline): LGHNA, YSLEER. The CDR3 reads CASSSGLGDTQYF. CDR3 in DNA: TGCGCCAGCTCCTCCGGACTAGGAGATACGCAGTATTTT.

The V gene is TRBV12-3 or TRBV12-4, the J gene TRBJ1-2; no reliable D call. The V end lost 5 bases, the J end lost 7 bases, and 14 bases lay between the germline ends. CDR3 length equals 13 residues. This CDR3 reads CASSGNLGSGYTF. Here the CDR3 DNA reads TGTGCCAGCAGTGGCAATTTAGGGAGTGGCTACACCTTC.

The V and J genes are TRBV5-6 and TRBJ1-2, with D possibly being TRBD1 (5 bases). Trimming left V 5 bases short and J 2 bases short, with 13 bases between. This CDR3 is built from 14 residues. The germline CDR1 and CDR2 sequences are SGHDT and YYEEEE. CDR3 coding DNA: TGTGCCAGCAGTCCGGGACTCTCGAACTATGGCTACACCTTC. Amino acids: CASSPGLSNYGYTF.

V is TRBV6-2 or TRBV6-3 and J is TRBJ2-1, with no clear D. Trimming shortened V by 4 bases and J by 4 bases, and 5 bases separated the two germline ends. Germline V gene lookup returns CDR1 MNHEY and CDR2 SVGEGT. The CDR3 runs to 12 residues. CDR3: CASSSNYNEQFF. The DNA of the CDR3 is TGTGCCAGCAGTTCCAATTACAATGAGCAGTTCTTC.

The chain has TRBV6-5 and TRBJ2-1; 8 bases agree with TRBD2. The CDR3 length is 15 residues. With V trimmed by 8 bases and J by 3 bases, 9 bases remained unmatched. Germline V gives CDR1 MNHEY, CDR2 SVGAGI. The CDR3 bases are TGTGCCAGCGGGACGGGGGGGAACGTCTACAATGAGCAGTTCTTC. This translates into CASGTGGNVYNEQFF.

J is TRBJ1-5 and V is TRBV5-6; D might be TRBD1 (6 bases). From germline, CDR1 is SGHDT and CDR2 YYEEEE. There are 14 residues in the CDR3. The V gene lost 2 bases and the J gene lost 3 bases, with 9 bases spanning the gap. DNA of the CDR3: TGTGCCAGCAGCTTACAGGGTGTCAATCAGCCCCAGCATTTT. This gives the protein CASSLQGVNQPQHF.

The V call is TRBV5-8, the J call TRBJ2-5; 12 bases match TRBD1. Looked up from germline, CDR1 is SGHTS and CDR2 is YDEGEE. The CDR3 runs 16 residues. The V and J ends lost 2 bases and 1 base, in that order; junction bases with no gene match: 3. CDR3 sequence (DNA): TGTGCCAGCAGCTTTGGGACAGGGGGCAGCCAAGAGACCCAGTACTTC. This encodes CASSFGTGGSQETQYF.

V usage is TRBV6-2 or TRBV6-3 and J usage is TRBJ2-2, with 7 positions matching TRBD1. V was clipped by 6 bases and J by 8 bases; unmatched bases: 6. Germline CDR1 and CDR2: MNHEY and SVGEGT. The CDR3 is 13 amino acids. The CDR3 nucleotides read TGTGCCAGCAGCAAGACAGGGTTGGGGGAGCTGTTTTTT. It codes for CASSKTGLGELFF.

The chain uses TRBV20-1 and TRBJ1-5; D perhaps matches TRBD1 (5 bases). Trimming left V 3 bases short and J 2 bases short, with 11 bases between. CDR1 and CDR2 (germline): DFQATT, SNEGSKA (reference sequence). The length of the CDR3 is 14 residues. The CDR3 coding sequence is TGCAGTGCTAGTCGACAGTTACGCAATCAGCCCCAGCATTTT. As protein: CSASRQLRNQPQHF.